This entry is about one TCR beta chain. A J-beta primer mix and a sample-barcoded 5' primer were used in a second PCR of roughly 6 to 11 cycles. TCRdb itself ran the 5' RACE reads through MiXCR, one entry per CDR3 protein. The sample has some 900,000 distinct CDR3 sequences, more than 25% seen once. Germline V lookup: CDR1 SGHRS, CDR2 YFSETQ. The CDR3 has 15 amino acids. V dropped 7 bases and J dropped 4 bases, with 18 bases sitting between them. The sample is drawn from a study of blood T cells in healthy people across ages. Sequencing input: blood. The J gene is TRBJ1-5, the V gene TRBV5-1, with D possibly being TRBD1 (5 bases). The source of this sequence is an elderly woman in good health. This CDR3 is CASAARGEANQPQHF. In nucleotides, the CDR3 is TGCGCCAGCGCCGCGCGGGGGGAGGCGAATCAGCCCCAGCATTTT. The whole variable domain, filled in from reference TRBV5-1 and TRBJ1-5, reads KAGVTQTPRYLIKTRGQQVTLSCSPISGHRSVSWYQQTPGQGLQFLFEYFSETQRNKGNFPGRFSGRQFSNSRSEMNVSTLELGDSALYLCASAARGEANQPQHFGDGTRLSIL.